The 32 T cell receptor beta chains reported below all come from one sample, sequenced in a study of shared clonotypes between healthy human individuals. Naive CD8 cells comprised CD45RO-negative, CCR7-positively selected cells, excluding terminally differentiated effector memory CD45RA+ cells. The repertoire was sequenced with immunoSEQ multiplex PCR; TCRdb's copy has only in-frame clones and lacks some. The repertoire includes roughly 2.1 million clones, 93% of them detected once, and roughly 1.7% sits in the top ten. Source material: naive CD8+ T cells from PBMCs. These receptor sequences come from a man younger than 35 in good health. Some clones in this sample may be carry-over from other donors' samples.

This chain joins TRBV30 and TRBJ1-3; D remains unclear. Trimming removed 0 bases from V and 8 bases from J, with 5 bases in between. The CDR3 consists of 11 residues. In germline, CDR1 is GTSNPN, CDR2 SVGIG (reference sequence). The CDR3 coding sequence is TGTGCCTGGAGTGTAGGTGACACCATATATTTT. It specifies CAWSVGDTIYF.

Concerning this clone itself: The sample has other DNA sequences that encode this CDR3 too. DNA of the CDR3: TGTGCCAGCAGCTTAGTTGGCAGCTCCTACGAGCAGTACTTC. Translation: CASSLVGSSYEQYF. The chain uses TRBV11-2 and TRBJ2-7; D gene unclear. The CDR3 totals 14 residues. The germline V gene encodes CDR1 SGHAT and CDR2 FQNNGV. Trimming shortened V by 1 base and J by 0 bases, and 7 bases separated the two germline ends.

Written as DNA, the CDR3 is TGCGCCAGCAGCCAAGGATGGGGGCCGGGTGAGCAGTTCTTC. Translation gives CASSQGWGPGEQFF. The rearrangement joins TRBV4-3 to TRBJ2-1; D might be TRBD1 (6 bases). Germline loops: CDR1 LGHNA, CDR2 YSLEER. The CDR3 covers 14 residues. V was pared by 1 base and J by 9 bases, with 13 bases between.

This chain links TRBV6-4 with TRBJ1-2, with TRBD1 identical over 10 bases. V trimming: 5 bases; J trimming: 7 bases; junction bases outside the gene matches: 4. The germline gives CDR1 MRHNA, CDR2 SNTAGT. This CDR3 region has 13 residues. Here the CDR3 DNA reads TGTGCCAGCAGTCCGGGACAGGGGATTGGCTACACCTTC. Translating it yields CASSPGQGIGYTF.

The V and J genes are TRBV7-9 and TRBJ2-7; the match to TRBD1 covers 7 bases. The CDR3 loop spans 16 amino acids. The trim removed 5 bases at V and 0 bases at J, leaving 10 bases unmatched. Germline lookup yields CDR1 SEHNR and CDR2 FQNEAQ (reference sequence). The CDR3 region is CASSPRTGKSSYEQYF. The CDR3 region has the DNA TGTGCCAGCAGCCCCCGGACAGGAAAGAGCTCCTACGAGCAGTACTTC.

The chain has TRBV7-8 and TRBJ2-2; D perhaps matches TRBD2 (5 bases). The CDR3 contains 17 residues. From germline, CDR1 is SGHVS and CDR2 FQNEAQ. Deletions cut 0 bases from V and 1 base from J, with 12 bases between. CDR3 sequence: CASSLAVLAENTGELFF. CDR3 DNA: TGTGCCAGCAGCTTAGCGGTGCTAGCAGAGAACACCGGGGAGCTGTTTTTT.

The chain is built from TRBV7-9 and TRBJ1-1; maybe TRBD1 (5 bases). Germline CDR1 SEHNR, CDR2 FQNEAQ (reference sequence). This CDR3 has 16 residues. The ends were cut back, 4 bases at V and 2 bases at J, with 17 bases in the middle. The CDR3 spells CASSSPPRRENTEAFF. CDR3 DNA sequence: TGTGCCAGCAGCTCTCCCCCCCGCAGGGAAAACACTGAAGCTTTCTTT.

The chain links TRBV6-5 to TRBJ2-3; 10 bases align to TRBD2. The germline CDR1 and CDR2 sequences are MNHEY and SVGAGI. The V and J ends lost 6 bases and 6 bases, in that order; junction bases with no gene match: 6. The CDR3 runs to 14 residues. The CDR3 loop is CASRPLAGVDTQYF. Here the CDR3 DNA reads TGTGCCAGCAGACCTCTAGCGGGAGTGGATACGCAGTATTTT.

This chain connects TRBV25-1 to TRBJ1-5; D gene uncertain. Germline V gene sequence: CDR1 MGHDK, CDR2 SYGVNS. The CDR3 extends over 12 amino acids. V gave up 2 bases and J gave up 12 bases, with 11 bases separating them. The chain's CDR3 is CASSEGFALQHF. DNA for the CDR3: TGTGCCAGCAGTGAAGGATTTGCGCTCCAGCATTTT. Full variable domain (missing parts from reference TRBV25-1 and TRBJ1-5): EADIYQTPRYLVIGTGKKITLECSQTMGHDKMYWYQQDPGMELHLIHYSYGVNSTEKGDLSSESTVSRIRTEHFPLTLESARPSHTSQYLCASSEGFALQHFGDGTRLSIL.

The rearrangement uses TRBV9 and TRBJ2-2, with a tentative D call TRBD2 (6 bases). The V end lost 3 bases, the J end lost 8 bases, and 20 bases lay between the germline ends. The CDR3 sequence is 16 residues long. Per the germline V gene, CDR1 is SGDLS and CDR2 is YYNGEE. This CDR3 reads CASSGPRDFVRGELFF. Written as DNA, the CDR3 is TGTGCCAGCAGCGGCCCCCGGGACTTCGTTAGGGGGGAGCTGTTTTTT.

A single count supports this clone. The gene calls are TRBV7-9 and TRBJ1-1; TRBD1 agrees at 8 bases. Germline V lookup: CDR1 SEHNR, CDR2 FQNEAQ (reference sequence). The CDR3 contains 15 residues. After removal of 5 bases from V and 1 base from J, the junction contained 6 bases not matched to a gene. The CDR3 DNA reads TGTGCCAGCAGCGGCACTGGACAGGGGAACACTGAAGCTTTCTTT. Translation: CASSGTGQGNTEAFF.

The rearrangement links TRBV29-1 to TRBJ2-1, with D unresolved. V lost 5 bases and J lost 3, with 8 bases in between. CDR3 size: 12 residues. Germline V gene data show CDR1 as SQVTM and CDR2 as ANQGSEA. The CDR3: CSVQDGYNEQFF. CDR3 coding DNA: TGCAGCGTTCAGGACGGCTACAATGAGCAGTTCTTC.

The V call is TRBV4-1, the J call TRBJ1-5; tentative D call: TRBD1 (5 bases). Germline CDR1 is MGHRA and CDR2 is YSYEKL. V was cut by 6 bases and J by 0 bases, with 15 bases left in between. CDR3 length: 16 amino acids. Here the CDR3 reads CASSLQAGNSNQPQHF. CDR3 bases: TGCGCCAGCAGTCTACAGGCAGGTAATAGCAATCAGCCCCAGCATTTT.

The V call is TRBV19, the J call TRBJ1-1; D gene unclear. V shed 5 bases and J shed 5 bases, with 15 bases lying between them. The CDR3 totals 14 residues. Germline V lookup: CDR1 LNHDA, CDR2 SQIVND (reference sequence). CDR3 sequence: CASSPPFRETEAFF. The CDR3 DNA sequence: TGTGCCAGTAGTCCCCCCTTTAGGGAGACTGAAGCTTTCTTT.

This clone was found once. V usage is TRBV19 and J usage is TRBJ1-1; perhaps TRBD1 as D (6 bases). The CDR3 is 13 amino acids. Germline assignment: CDR1 LNHDA and CDR2 SQIVND (reference sequence). V gave up 7 bases and J gave up 6 bases, with 15 bases separating them. In nucleotides, the CDR3 is TGTGCCAGTACCCCCAGGGGTAGTGCTGAAGCTTTCTTT. Amino acid sequence: CASTPRGSAEAFF.

V is TRBV29-1 and J is TRBJ2-1, with TRBD1 matching 10 bases. Trimming removed 6 bases from V and 7 bases from J; junction bases left unmatched: 9. This CDR3 is 14 amino acids long. Germline CDR1 is SQVTM and CDR2 is ANQGSEA. The CDR3 region is CSVDGTGEGNEQFF. DNA of the CDR3: TGCAGCGTCGACGGGACAGGGGAAGGGAATGAGCAGTTCTTC.

J is TRBJ2-7 and V is TRBV15; 7 nucleotides agree with TRBD1. The V and J ends lost 6 bases and 5 bases, in that order; junction bases with no gene match: 7. Per the germline V gene, CDR1 is LNHNV and CDR2 is YYDKDF (reference sequence). The CDR3 covers 13 residues. CDR3 region: CATRQGNVNEQYF. DNA for the CDR3: TGTGCCACCAGACAGGGGAACGTAAACGAGCAGTACTTC. Full variable domain (outside the CDR3, taken from reference TRBV15 and TRBJ2-7): DAMVIQNPRYQVTQFGKPVTLSCSQTLNHNVMYWYQQKSSQAPKLLFHYYDKDFNNEADTPDNFQSRRPNTSFCFLDIRSPGLGDTAMYLCATRQGNVNEQYFGPGTRLTVT.

The chain carries TRBV27 and TRBJ2-5; D perhaps matches TRBD2 (5 bases). Germline lookup yields CDR1 MNHEY and CDR2 SMNVEV (reference sequence). V lost 5 bases and J lost 4, with 14 bases in between. CDR3 length equals 14 residues. The chain's CDR3 is CASSPMEAGETQYF. CDR3 coding DNA: TGTGCCAGCAGTCCAATGGAGGCAGGAGAGACCCAGTACTTC.

In its sample, this clone was seen once. This chain joins TRBV6-6 and TRBJ1-2, with D possibly being TRBD1 (5 bases). V dropped 6 bases and J dropped 4 bases, with 12 bases sitting between them. This CDR3 has 13 amino acids. Per germline, CDR1 MNHNY and CDR2 SVGAGI (reference sequence). CDR3 sequence reads: CASRSGRVYGYTF. CDR3 sequence (DNA): TGTGCCAGCAGGAGTGGCAGGGTCTATGGCTACACCTTC.

The chain is built from TRBV28 and TRBJ1-3, with D possibly being TRBD1 (6 bases). CDR3 length equals 17 residues. Between the trimmed V and J ends, which lost 4 bases and 0 bases, there was a span of 16 bases. Germline values: CDR1 MDHEN, CDR2 SYDVKM. CDR3 in DNA: TGTGCCAGCAGTTGGGTCGGGGGCATCCCCTCTGGAAACACCATATATTTT. Translation: CASSWVGGIPSGNTIYF.

The chain has TRBV7-9 and TRBJ2-7; no firm D call. V was trimmed by 5 bases and J by 2 bases, leaving 13 bases between them. The CDR3 consists of 14 residues. From germline, CDR1 is SEHNR and CDR2 FQNEAQ (reference sequence). CDR3 DNA sequence: TGTGCCAGCAGCAGCCCAAACAGTCCCTACGAGCAGTACTTC. Protein sequence: CASSSPNSPYEQYF.

The chain has TRBV25-1 and TRBJ2-3; TRBD2 might be the D (5 bases). Trimming pared 4 bases from V and 6 bases from J, leaving 14 bases between. The CDR3 contains 14 residues. Germline V gene sequence: CDR1 MGHDK, CDR2 SYGVNS. CDR3 nucleotides: TGTGCCAGCAGTGCCCTTCCGTGGGAGGATACGCAGTATTTT. This translates into CASSALPWEDTQYF. The entire variable domain, with the rest obtained from reference TRBV25-1 and TRBJ2-3, is as follows: EADIYQTPRYLVIGTGKKITLECSQTMGHDKMYWYQQDPGMELHLIHYSYGVNSTEKGDLSSESTVSRIRTEHFPLTLESARPSHTSQYLCASSALPWEDTQYFGPGTRLTVL.

The chain couples TRBV5-1 to TRBJ1-4; D may be TRBD1 (5 bases). Trimming took 4 bases from V and 8 from J, leaving 15 bases between them. Germline CDR1 SGHRS, CDR2 YFSETQ. The CDR3 has 14 amino acids. In DNA form, the CDR3 reads TGCGCCAGCAGCCGCCGGGTCCCAGGGGAAAAACTGTTTTTT. Translated, it gives CASSRRVPGEKLFF. Supplemented by reference TRBV5-1 and TRBJ1-4, the full variable domain reads KAGVTQTPRYLIKTRGQQVTLSCSPISGHRSVSWYQQTPGQGLQFLFEYFSETQRNKGNFPGRFSGRQFSNSRSEMNVSTLELGDSALYLCASSRRVPGEKLFFGSGTQLSVL.

The chain employs TRBV11-2 and TRBJ1-1; D may be TRBD1 (6 bases). The V and J ends lost 5 bases and 4 bases respectively, with 20 bases between them. The CDR3 covers 16 residues. CDR1 and CDR2 (germline): SGHAT, FQNNGV. The DNA of the CDR3 is TGTGCCAGCAGCCAGGGGAGAGGACAGATTTTCACTGAAGCTTTCTTT. Translating gives CASSQGRGQIFTEAFF.

The chain links TRBV19 to TRBJ2-7, with D possibly TRBD2 on 6 matching bases. Looked up from germline, CDR1 is LNHDA and CDR2 is SQIVND (reference sequence). Deletions cut 5 bases from V and 5 bases from J, with 13 bases between. The CDR3 covers 13 residues. The DNA for the CDR3 is TGTGCCAGTAGTTCCAAGGCGGGGAACGAGCAGTACTTC. It encodes CASSSKAGNEQYF.

The chain couples TRBV27 to TRBJ2-7; tentatively, D is TRBD1 (6 bases). Germline V CDR1 and CDR2: MNHEY, SMNVEV (reference sequence). This CDR3 has 15 amino acids. The V end was cut by 3 bases, the J end by 3 bases, with 15 bases between. The CDR3 here is CASSLSWDIDYEQYF. The CDR3 DNA is TGTGCCAGCAGTTTGTCCTGGGACATCGACTACGAGCAGTACTTC.

In DNA form, the CDR3 reads TGTGCCAGCAGCCTCAACAAGAACACTGAAGCTTTCTTT. The encoded protein is CASSLNKNTEAFF. The chain is built from TRBV11-2 and TRBJ1-1; the D is unclear. This CDR3 is 13 amino acids long. Germline CDR1 reads SGHAT; CDR2 reads FQNNGV. Between the trimmed V and J ends, which lost 5 bases and 1 base, there was a span of 8 bases. The full variable domain, its missing parts supplied by reference TRBV11-2 and TRBJ1-1, is EAGVAQSPRYKIIEKRQSVAFWCNPISGHATLYWYQQILGQGPKLLIQFQNNGVVDDSQLPKDRFSAERLKGVDSTLKIQPAKLEDSAVYLCASSLNKNTEAFFGQGTRLTVV.

The chain has TRBV27 and TRBJ2-1; D is ambiguous. Germline values: CDR1 MNHEY, CDR2 SMNVEV (reference sequence). This CDR3 is 12 amino acids long. Trimming shortened V by 3 bases and J by 6 bases, and 6 bases separated the two germline ends. The CDR3 DNA follows: TGTGCCAGCAGTTTCAACCTCAATGAGCAGTTCTTC. Translation: CASSFNLNEQFF.

The CDR3 is CASLPGQGARNEAFF. CDR3 sequence (DNA): TGCGCCTCCCTACCGGGACAGGGGGCGAGGAATGAAGCTTTCTTT. V gene TRBV4-1 combines with J gene TRBJ1-1; 12 nucleotides agree with TRBD1. The V gene end was trimmed by 11 bases and the J gene end by 7 bases; junction bases not matched to a gene: 14. From germline, CDR1 is MGHRA and CDR2 YSYEKL. This CDR3 spans 15 amino acids.

CDR3 sequence (DNA): TGTGCCAGCTCGGGGCAGGTCAACTCCTACGAGCAGTACTTC. Amino acids: CASSGQVNSYEQYF. The genes are TRBV11-2 and TRBJ2-7; D possibly uses TRBD1 or TRBD2 (5 bases each). The CDR3 is made up of 14 amino acids. In germline, CDR1 is SGHAT, CDR2 FQNNGV. The V end lost 8 bases, the J end lost 0 bases, and 14 bases lay between the germline ends.

The count of this clone is one. This rearrangement joins TRBV6-5 to TRBJ2-3, with 7 bases identical to TRBD2. With 6 bases clipped from V and 2 bases from J, the junction kept 8 bases outside the gene matches. This CDR3 region has 15 residues. CDR1 and CDR2 from the germline V gene are MNHEY and SVGAGI. CDR3 amino acids: CASRSSGWDTDTQYF. CDR3 coding DNA: TGTGCCAGCAGGAGTAGCGGGTGGGACACAGATACGCAGTATTTT.

Worth noting for this clone: A single base separates this from a much larger clone, so it may be a read error. V usage is TRBV6-1 and J usage is TRBJ2-7; D gene ambiguous. This CDR3 region has 11 residues. The germline CDR1 and CDR2 sequences are MNHNS and SASEGT. Trimming pared 3 bases from V and 2 bases from J, leaving 2 bases between. As DNA, the CDR3 is TGTGCCAGCAGTGACCCCTACGAGCAGTACTTC. Translating gives CASSDPYEQYF.